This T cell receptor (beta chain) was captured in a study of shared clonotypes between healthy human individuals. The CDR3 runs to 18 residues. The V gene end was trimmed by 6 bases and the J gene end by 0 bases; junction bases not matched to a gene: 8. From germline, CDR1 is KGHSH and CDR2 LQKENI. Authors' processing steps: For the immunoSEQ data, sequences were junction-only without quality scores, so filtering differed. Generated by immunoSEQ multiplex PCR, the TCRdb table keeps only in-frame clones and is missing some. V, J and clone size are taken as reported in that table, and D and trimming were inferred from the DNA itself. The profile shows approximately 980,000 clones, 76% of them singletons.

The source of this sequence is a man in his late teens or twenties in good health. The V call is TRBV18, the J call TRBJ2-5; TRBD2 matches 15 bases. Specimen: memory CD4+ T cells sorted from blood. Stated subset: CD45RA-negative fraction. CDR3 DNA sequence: TGTGCCAGCTCCCATGGACTAGCGGGGGGGCAGTACCAAGAGACCCAGTACTTC. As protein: CASSHGLAGGQYQETQYF.